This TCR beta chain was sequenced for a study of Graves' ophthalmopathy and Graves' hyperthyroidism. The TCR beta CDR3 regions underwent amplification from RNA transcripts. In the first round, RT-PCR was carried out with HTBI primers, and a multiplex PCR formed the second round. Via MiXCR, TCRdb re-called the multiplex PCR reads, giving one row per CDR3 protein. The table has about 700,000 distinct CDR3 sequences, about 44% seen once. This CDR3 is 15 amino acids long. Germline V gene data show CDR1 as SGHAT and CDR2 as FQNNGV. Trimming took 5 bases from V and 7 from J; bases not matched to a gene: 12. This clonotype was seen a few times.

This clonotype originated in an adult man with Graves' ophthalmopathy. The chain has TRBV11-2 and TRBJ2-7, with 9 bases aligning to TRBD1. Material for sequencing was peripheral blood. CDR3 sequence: CASSPSPDRGDEQYF. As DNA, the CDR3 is TGTGCCAGCAGCCCCTCCCCGGACAGGGGTGATGAGCAGTACTTC.